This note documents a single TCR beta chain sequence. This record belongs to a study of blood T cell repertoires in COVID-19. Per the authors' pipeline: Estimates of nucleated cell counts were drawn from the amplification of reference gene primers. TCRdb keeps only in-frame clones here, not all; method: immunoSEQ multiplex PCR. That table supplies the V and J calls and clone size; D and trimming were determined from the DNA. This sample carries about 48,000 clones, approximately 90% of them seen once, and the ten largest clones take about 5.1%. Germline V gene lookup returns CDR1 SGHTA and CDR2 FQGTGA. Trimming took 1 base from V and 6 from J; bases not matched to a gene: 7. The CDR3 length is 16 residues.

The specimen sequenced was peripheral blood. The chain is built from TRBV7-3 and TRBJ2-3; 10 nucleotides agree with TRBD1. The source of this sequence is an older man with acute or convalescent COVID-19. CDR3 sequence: CASSLIRTGGPDTQYF. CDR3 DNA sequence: TGTGCCAGCAGCTTAATTAGGACAGGGGGTCCCGATACGCAGTATTTT.